These 26 T cell receptor beta chains came from one sample sequenced in a study of T cells expressing NK-cell markers. TCRdb processed the 5' RACE reads again and assigns one entry to each CDR3 protein, with no DNA. This table lists fewer than 400,000 distinct CDR3 sequences. Sequences were obtained from blood T cells: a sorted CD56 or NKG2C T cell subset, CD4+ or CD8+ T cells, or bulk PBMC T cells (not recorded which). These receptors were collected from a woman between 45 and 60 years old in good health.

This chain links TRBV12-3 or TRBV12-4 with TRBJ2-1. The CDR3 runs 11 residues. The CDR3: CASSRLVEQFF.

This chain connects TRBV12-3 or TRBV12-4 to TRBJ2-5. The CDR3 sequence is 12 residues long. The CDR3 sequence is CASSLSRGTQYF.

V is TRBV27 and J is TRBJ2-1; TCRdb lists TRBD1, though no DNA is available to test this call. This CDR3 region has 14 residues. The germline V gene has CDR1 MNHEY and CDR2 SMNVEV (reference sequence). The chain's CDR3 is CASKPGQGFNEQFF.

V usage is TRBV25-1 and J usage is TRBJ2-2. CDR3 size: 12 residues. From germline, CDR1 is MGHDK and CDR2 SYGVNS. CDR3 amino acids: CASTRSAGELFF.

The V and J genes are TRBV10-1 and TRBJ2-4; absent DNA, TCRdb's TRBD2 call cannot be checked. Germline lookup yields CDR1 WNHNN and CDR2 SYGVQD (reference sequence). This CDR3 has 17 residues. CDR3 sequence: CASTGGLAGVERNIQYF.

The chain has TRBV29-1 and TRBJ2-3. The CDR3 runs to 15 residues. Germline values: CDR1 SQVTM, CDR2 ANQGSEA. The CDR3 sequence: CSVEERQTHTDTQYF.

The chain employs TRBV20-1 and TRBJ2-3; TCRdb indicates TRBD2, and absent DNA this call remains unverified. This CDR3 spans 17 amino acids. CDR1 and CDR2 from the germline V gene are DFQATT and SNEGSKA (reference sequence). CDR3 amino acids: CSARDFSGRSGTDTQYF.

J is TRBJ2-5 and V is TRBV7-8; TCRdb outputs TRBD2, but without DNA this stays unchecked. The CDR3 has 17 amino acids. The V gene's germline CDR1 is SGHVS and CDR2 FQNEAQ. This CDR3 is CASSKGPSGRSEETQYF.

The chain couples TRBV5-8 to TRBJ2-3; the TCRdb call, TRBD1, lacks DNA for checking. This CDR3 region has 16 residues. The germline gives CDR1 SGHTS, CDR2 YDEGEE. CDR3 protein: CASKLGAQGVADTQYF.

The CDR3 region is CSVERSPGNEQFF. The rearrangement uses TRBV29-1 and TRBJ2-1. Germline CDR1 and CDR2: SQVTM and ANQGSEA. This CDR3 region has 13 residues.

The J gene is TRBJ2-1, the V gene TRBV4-1; TCRdb designates TRBD1, a call that cannot be tested without DNA. Germline assignment: CDR1 MGHRA and CDR2 YSYEKL. The CDR3 extends over 14 amino acids. CDR3 amino acids: CASGGGDSYNEQFF.

The V call is TRBV11-2, the J call TRBJ2-7; TCRdb's assignment of TRBD2 cannot be checked, as there is no DNA. Germline V gene lookup returns CDR1 SGHAT and CDR2 FQNNGV. The CDR3 extends over 17 amino acids. CDR3: CASSLDLGSGRIYEQYF. Together with reference TRBV11-2 and TRBJ2-7, the CDR3 gives the full variable domain: EAGVAQSPRYKIIEKRQSVAFWCNPISGHATLYWYQQILGQGPKLLIQFQNNGVVDDSQLPKDRFSAERLKGVDSTLKIQPAKLEDSAVYLCASSLDLGSGRIYEQYFGPGTRLTVT.

The V call is TRBV12-3 or TRBV12-4, the J call TRBJ2-1. The CDR3 totals 14 residues. The CDR3 sequence: CASSIGTPYNEQFF.

V is TRBV12-3 or TRBV12-4 and J is TRBJ2-1; TCRdb designates TRBD2, a call that cannot be tested without DNA. The CDR3 consists of 13 residues. CDR3 amino acids: CASKASGYNEQFF.

This CDR3 reads CASSQSSQKLFF. The chain combines TRBV14 with TRBJ1-4. CDR1 SGHDN and CDR2 FVKESK come from the germline V gene. The CDR3 is made up of 12 amino acids. Supplemented by reference TRBV14 and TRBJ1-4, the full variable domain reads EAGVTQFPSHSVIEKGQTVTLRCDPISGHDNLYWYRRVMGKEIKFLLHFVKESKQDESGMPNNRFLAERTGGTYSTLKVQPAELEDSGVYFCASSQSSQKLFFGSGTQLSVL.

This chain joins TRBV20-1 and TRBJ2-5; absent DNA, TCRdb's TRBD1 call cannot be checked. The germline CDR1 and CDR2 sequences are DFQATT and SNEGSKA (reference sequence). The CDR3 consists of 15 residues. The CDR3 loop is CSAPAEGRWRETQYF.

The chain joins TRBV2 to TRBJ2-5; the TRBD1 assignment by TCRdb is unverifiable without DNA. CDR3 length: 14 residues. Germline V gene lookup returns CDR1 SNHLY and CDR2 FYNNEI. The CDR3 sequence: CASKKRGEPETQYF.

The V and J genes are TRBV11-2 and TRBJ2-5; TCRdb calls TRBD1, which cannot be checked without DNA. CDR1 and CDR2 (germline): SGHAT, FQNNGV. This CDR3 comprises 15 residues. This CDR3 reads CASSPEGTGLETQYF.

The chain links TRBV29-1 to TRBJ1-3. Germline V lookup: CDR1 SQVTM, CDR2 ANQGSEA. CDR3 length: 13 amino acids. CDR3 in amino acids: CSATGANGNTIYF.

The V gene is TRBV27, the J gene TRBJ2-2; the TRBD1 assignment by TCRdb is unverifiable without DNA. The CDR3 is 13 residues long. Per the germline V gene, CDR1 is MNHEY and CDR2 is SMNVEV (reference sequence). CDR3 region: CASRYRVAGELFF.

The chain is built from TRBV20-1 and TRBJ2-1; TCRdb proposes TRBD2, but this gene call is untestable without DNA. Germline loops: CDR1 DFQATT, CDR2 SNEGSKA (reference sequence). The CDR3 has 16 amino acids. This CDR3 is CSARVRGTRFSNEQFF.

V is TRBV4-1 and J is TRBJ2-7. The CDR3 covers 15 residues. In germline, CDR1 is MGHRA, CDR2 YSYEKL. The CDR3 region is CASSQTWGKAHEQYF.

This CDR3 is CSVHSTVATEQFF. V gene TRBV29-1 combines with J gene TRBJ2-1; TCRdb lists TRBD1, though no DNA is available to test this call. Germline CDR1 reads SQVTM; CDR2 reads ANQGSEA. The CDR3 contains 13 residues.

The chain combines TRBV7-9 with TRBJ2-1; TCRdb reports TRBD2, a call that lacks DNA to check it against. This CDR3 region has 15 residues. Per the germline V gene, CDR1 is SEHNR and CDR2 is FQNEAQ (reference sequence). The CDR3 sequence is CASSLSGTIPDEQFF.

This chain links TRBV5-1 with TRBJ2-2; the D call from TCRdb, TRBD1, cannot be confirmed without DNA. Per germline, CDR1 SGHRS and CDR2 YFSETQ. This CDR3 comprises 15 residues. The CDR3 sequence: CASSFGQGETGELFF.

The chain carries TRBV7-3 and TRBJ2-1; TCRdb selects TRBD2, and the lack of DNA leaves this call unchecked. The germline gives CDR1 SGHTA, CDR2 FQGTGA. The CDR3 runs 13 residues. CDR3 sequence reads: CASSEGLAGVLFF.